This paragraph reports one TCR beta chain. What it recognizes is unknown. V lost 4 bases and J lost 5, with 9 bases in between. CDR3 length equals 13 residues. CDR1 is SQVTM, CDR2 ANQGSEA, per germline. This entry belongs to a study of OX40 agonist ivuxolimab in advanced cancers. The overall study: In this trial design, patients received ivuxolimab intravenously at 0.01 to 10 mg/kg every 2 weeks.

Produced via immunoSEQ multiplex PCR; TCRdb's table is partial and in-frame only. The top ten clones hold around 0.16% of a sample with just over 95,000 clones, around 90% of them seen once. Broader study findings: It was also the case that some nonresponders had low normalized T-cell clonal expansion.

V gene TRBV29-1 combines with J gene TRBJ1-6; D unclear. The source of this sequence is an adult with an advanced solid tumor such as melanoma, head and neck, liver or kidney cancer. The sample here was CD4+ or CD8+ T cells sorted from blood, taken in a trial of the OX40 agonist ivuxolimab. DNA of the CDR3: TGCAGCGTTGCTCTGGCGAATAATTCACCCCTCCACTTT. Protein sequence: CSVALANNSPLHF.